This T cell receptor (beta chain) was captured by sequencing in a study of blood T cell repertoires in COVID-19 (dated by TCRdb to about 2020). A note on the overall study: The collaborator samples originated in the United States, Italy and Spain and spanned the acute and convalescent phases of COVID-19. The material from the prospective study consisted of cDNA or gDNA derived from T cells, B-cell-depleted T cells, or PBMCs. The repertoires were made available in a free public database intended to serve as a resource for research on the immune response to SARS-CoV-2. Deeply sampled blood TCRbeta repertoires from subjects exposed to, actively infected with, or recovered from COVID-19 were included in the dataset. Where available, HLA class I and class II types were taken from metadata supplied by the sample provider and were not determined by assay-based typing. Samples were obtained from the ongoing ImmuneRACE study (first 160 participants) and from some 1,200 subjects provided by 6 global collaborators. Sample metadata almost always included a de-identified subject ID, COVID-19 status, age in years and sex.

TCRbeta CDR3 regions were amplified from genomic DNA by means of the immunoSEQ Assay, a bias-controlled multiplex PCR. In the authors' own workflow: The number of nucleated cells in each sample was estimated from the amplification of reference gene primers within the assay. To quantify the absolute abundance of each unique TCRbeta CDR3 rearrangement, sequence reads were collapsed and filtered. For each sample, productive Simpson clonality was calculated as the square root of Simpson's diversity index across productive rearrangements. TCRdb took this table from immuneACCESS and kept in-frame rearrangements with V and J called. Such tables lack part of the clones; where checked against another copy, unresolved V genes explain under half of the gap, and the rest is unexplained. V and J calls plus clone size are reproduced from that table; the DNA served to infer D and trimming. The sample profile shows about 280,000 clones; roughly 90% of them were found once. Around 2.8% of the sample belongs to the ten largest clones.

As for this clone: What antigen it recognizes has not been identified. Base qualities are not provided; no much larger clone lies one nucleotide away.

In the prospective study, participants were roughly 18 to 100 years old, resided in approximately 22 geographic areas of the United States, and were enrolled through a virtual design. Cohort assignment in the prospective study relied on participant-reported clinical history from a screening survey and a study questionnaire. Exposed participants were defined as having been in contact with someone with a PCR-confirmed or clinician-diagnosed COVID-19 case within 2 weeks of study entry. Each participant in the prospective study had whole blood, serum and a nasopharyngeal or oropharyngeal swab collected by mobile phlebotomists. Prospective study participants could optionally give additional blood draws and questionnaires over an approximately 2-month period. Blood samples from the prospective study were shipped frozen or at room temperature prior to DNA extraction. V ends up 0 bases short and J 0 bases short, with an unmatched junction base count of 3. The CDR3 measures 16 amino acids from cysteine to phenylalanine. Only the CDR3 DNA is retained, 48 bases long and in frame from the first base. The germline V gene (reference sequence) specifies LGHDT as CDR1 and YNNKEL as CDR2.

Beyond this particular receptor, the publication reports: The amount of clinical and demographic metadata varied by source and participant and was provided uncurated.

Input material: PBMCs or T cells enriched from blood (not recorded which). The chain joins TRBV3-1 (or the pseudogene TRBV3-2) to TRBJ2-7; 9 bases in the junction line up with TRBD2. This TCR came from a man aged 40-50 years who had been exposed to COVID-19. The CDR3 here reads CASSQEGSGSSYEQYF. The DNA sequence follows: TGTGCCAGCAGCCAAGAGGGTAGCGGGAGCTCCTACGAGCAGTACTTC.